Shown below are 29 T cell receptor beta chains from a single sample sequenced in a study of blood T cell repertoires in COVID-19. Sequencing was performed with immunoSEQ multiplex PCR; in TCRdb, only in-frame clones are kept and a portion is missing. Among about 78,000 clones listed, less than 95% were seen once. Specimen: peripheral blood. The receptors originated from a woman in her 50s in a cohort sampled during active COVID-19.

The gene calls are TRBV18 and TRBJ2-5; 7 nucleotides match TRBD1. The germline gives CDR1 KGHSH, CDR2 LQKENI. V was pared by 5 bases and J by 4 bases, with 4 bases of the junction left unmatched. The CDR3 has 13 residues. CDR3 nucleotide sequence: TGTGCCAGCTCATACGGGGACAGAGAGACCCAGTACTTC. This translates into CASSYGDRETQYF.

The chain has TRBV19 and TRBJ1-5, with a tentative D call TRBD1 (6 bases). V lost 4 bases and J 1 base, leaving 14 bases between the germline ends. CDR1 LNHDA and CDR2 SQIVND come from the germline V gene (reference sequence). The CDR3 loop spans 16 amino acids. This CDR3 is CASSTPGEGSNQPQHF. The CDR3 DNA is TGTGCCAGTAGTACCCCAGGGGAAGGGAGCAATCAGCCCCAGCATTTT.

The CDR3 is CASSGASGRGEAFF. The CDR3 region has the DNA TGTGCCAGCAGTGGCGCGTCAGGAAGGGGTGAAGCTTTCTTT. This chain uses TRBV28 with TRBJ1-1; TRBD1 might be the D (5 bases). The CDR3 extends over 14 amino acids. Germline values: CDR1 MDHEN, CDR2 SYDVKM. The V end lost 5 bases, the J end lost 7 bases, and 17 bases lay between the germline ends.

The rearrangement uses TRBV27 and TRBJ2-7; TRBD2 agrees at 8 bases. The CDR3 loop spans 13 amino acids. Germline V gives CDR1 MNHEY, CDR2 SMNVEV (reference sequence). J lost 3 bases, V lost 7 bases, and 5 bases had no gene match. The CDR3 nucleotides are TGTGCCAGCAAAACGGGAGGGGACTACGAGCAGTACTTC. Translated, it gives CASKTGGDYEQYF.

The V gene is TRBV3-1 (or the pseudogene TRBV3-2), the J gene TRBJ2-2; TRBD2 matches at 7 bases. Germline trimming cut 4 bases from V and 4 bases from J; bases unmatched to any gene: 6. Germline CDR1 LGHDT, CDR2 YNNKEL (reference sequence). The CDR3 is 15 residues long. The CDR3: CASSRLVAGTGELFF. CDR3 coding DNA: TGTGCCAGCAGCCGATTGGTAGCGGGCACCGGGGAGCTGTTTTTT.

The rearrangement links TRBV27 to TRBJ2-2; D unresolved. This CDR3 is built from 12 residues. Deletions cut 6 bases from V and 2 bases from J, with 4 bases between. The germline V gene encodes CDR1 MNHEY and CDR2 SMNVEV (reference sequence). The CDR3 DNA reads TGTGCCAGCAGCTACAACACCGGGGAGCTGTTTTTT. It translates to CASSYNTGELFF.

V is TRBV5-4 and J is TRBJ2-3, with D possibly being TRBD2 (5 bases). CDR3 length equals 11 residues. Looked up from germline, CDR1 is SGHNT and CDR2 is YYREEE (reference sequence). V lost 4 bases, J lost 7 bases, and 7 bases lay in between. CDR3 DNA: TGTGCCAGCAGCCAGGACTATACGCAGTATTTT. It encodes CASSQDYTQYF. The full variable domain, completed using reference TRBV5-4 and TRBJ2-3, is ETGVTQSPTHLIKTRGQQVTLRCSSQSGHNTVSWYQQALGQGPQFIFQYYREEENGRGNFPPRFSGLQFPNYSSELNVNALELDDSALYLCASSQDYTQYFGPGTRLTVL.

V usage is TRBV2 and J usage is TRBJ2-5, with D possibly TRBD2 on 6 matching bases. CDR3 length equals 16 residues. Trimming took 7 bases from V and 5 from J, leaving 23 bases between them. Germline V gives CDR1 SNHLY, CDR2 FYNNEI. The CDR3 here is CASTLLGGEVGETQYF. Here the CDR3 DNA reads TGTGCCAGCACCCTTCTCGGCGGGGAGGTCGGGGAGACCCAGTACTTC.

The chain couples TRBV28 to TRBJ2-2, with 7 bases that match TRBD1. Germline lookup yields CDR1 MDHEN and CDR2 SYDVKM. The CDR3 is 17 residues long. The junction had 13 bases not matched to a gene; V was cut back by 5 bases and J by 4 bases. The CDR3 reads CASSPIFPGQPTGELFF. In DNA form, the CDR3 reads TGTGCCAGCAGTCCTATCTTTCCGGGACAGCCCACCGGGGAGCTGTTTTTT.

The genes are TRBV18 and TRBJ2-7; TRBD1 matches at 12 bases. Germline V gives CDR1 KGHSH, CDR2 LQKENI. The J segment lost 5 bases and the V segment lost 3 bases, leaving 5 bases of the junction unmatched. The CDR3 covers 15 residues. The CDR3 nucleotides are TGTGCCAGCTCACCCGGGACAGGGGGCGGGGACGAGCAGTACTTC. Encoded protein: CASSPGTGGGDEQYF. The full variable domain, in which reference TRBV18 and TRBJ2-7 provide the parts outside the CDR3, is NAGVMQNPRHLVRRRGQEARLRCSPMKGHSHVYWYRQLPEEGLKFMVYLQKENIIDESGMPKERFSAEFPKEGPSILRIQQVVRGDSAAYFCASSPGTGGGDEQYFGPGTRLTVT.

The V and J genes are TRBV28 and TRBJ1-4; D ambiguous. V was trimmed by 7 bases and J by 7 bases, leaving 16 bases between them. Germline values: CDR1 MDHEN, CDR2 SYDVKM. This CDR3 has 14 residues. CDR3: CASISGSDFEKLFF. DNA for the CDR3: TGTGCCAGCATCTCTGGGAGTGATTTTGAAAAACTGTTTTTT.

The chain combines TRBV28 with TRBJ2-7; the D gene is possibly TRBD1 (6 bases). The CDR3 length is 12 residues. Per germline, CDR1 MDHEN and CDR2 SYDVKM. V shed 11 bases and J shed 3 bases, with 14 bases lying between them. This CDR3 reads CASNRDGYEQYF. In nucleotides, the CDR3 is TGTGCCTCCAACAGGGACGGCTACGAGCAGTACTTC.

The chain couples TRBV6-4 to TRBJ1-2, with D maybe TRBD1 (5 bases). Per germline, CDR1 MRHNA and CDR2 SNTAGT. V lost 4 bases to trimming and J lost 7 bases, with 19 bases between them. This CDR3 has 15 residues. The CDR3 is CASSVPTEPPRGYTF. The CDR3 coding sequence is TGTGCCAGCAGTGTCCCGACAGAACCTCCTCGTGGCTACACCTTC.

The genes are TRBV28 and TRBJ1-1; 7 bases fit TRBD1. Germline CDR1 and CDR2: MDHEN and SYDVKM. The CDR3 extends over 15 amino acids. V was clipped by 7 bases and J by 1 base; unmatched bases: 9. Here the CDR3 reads CASTTHGTENTEAFF. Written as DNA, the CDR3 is TGTGCCAGCACGACGCACGGGACAGAGAACACTGAAGCTTTCTTT.

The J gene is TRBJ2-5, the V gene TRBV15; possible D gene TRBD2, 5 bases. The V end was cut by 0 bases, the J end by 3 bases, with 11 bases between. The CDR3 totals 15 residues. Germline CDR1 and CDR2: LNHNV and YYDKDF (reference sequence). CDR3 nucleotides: TGTGCCACCAGCAGAGATCGGGGTACAGAAGAGACCCAGTACTTC. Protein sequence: CATSRDRGTEETQYF.

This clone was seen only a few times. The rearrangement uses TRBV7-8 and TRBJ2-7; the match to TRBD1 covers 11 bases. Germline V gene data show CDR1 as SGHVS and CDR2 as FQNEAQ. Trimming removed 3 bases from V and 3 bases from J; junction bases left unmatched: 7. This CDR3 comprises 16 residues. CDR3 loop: CASSFLPGQGDYEQYF. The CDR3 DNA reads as TGTGCCAGCAGCTTCCTCCCGGGACAGGGGGACTACGAGCAGTACTTC.

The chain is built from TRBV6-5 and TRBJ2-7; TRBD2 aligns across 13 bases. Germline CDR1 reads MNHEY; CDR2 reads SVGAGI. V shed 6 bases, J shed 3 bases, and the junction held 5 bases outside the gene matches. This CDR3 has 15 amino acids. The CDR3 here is CASSRGLAGVYEQYF. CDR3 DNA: TGTGCCAGCAGCCGAGGACTAGCGGGAGTCTACGAGCAGTACTTC.

The DNA for the CDR3 is TGTGCCAGCTCACCACAGGGGATGGTCGCTGAAGCTTTCTTT. The encoded protein is CASSPQGMVAEAFF. This sequence joins TRBV18 and TRBJ1-1, with a possible D match to TRBD1 (5 bases). The CDR3 sequence is 14 residues long. Germline assignment: CDR1 KGHSH and CDR2 LQKENI. V lost 1 base and J lost 6, with 12 bases in between.

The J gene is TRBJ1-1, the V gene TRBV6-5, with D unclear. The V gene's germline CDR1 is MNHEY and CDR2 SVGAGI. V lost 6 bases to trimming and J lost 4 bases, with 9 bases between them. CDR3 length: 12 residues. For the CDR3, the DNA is TGTGCCAGCAGCAGGTCTTCCACTGAAGCTTTCTTT. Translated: CASSRSSTEAFF.

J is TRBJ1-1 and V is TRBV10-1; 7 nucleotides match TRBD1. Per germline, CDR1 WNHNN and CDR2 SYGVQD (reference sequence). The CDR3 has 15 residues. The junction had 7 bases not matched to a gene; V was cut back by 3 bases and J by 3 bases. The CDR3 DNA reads TGCGCCAGCAGTGACACAGGGGACGGGCACACTGAAGCTTTCTTT. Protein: CASSDTGDGHTEAFF.

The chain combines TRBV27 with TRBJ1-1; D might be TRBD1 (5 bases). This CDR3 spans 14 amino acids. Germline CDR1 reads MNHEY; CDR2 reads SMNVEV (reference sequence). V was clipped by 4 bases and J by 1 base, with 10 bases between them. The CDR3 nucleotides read TGTGCCAGCAGTTGGGGGGGGGAGAACACTGAAGCTTTCTTT. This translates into CASSWGGENTEAFF.

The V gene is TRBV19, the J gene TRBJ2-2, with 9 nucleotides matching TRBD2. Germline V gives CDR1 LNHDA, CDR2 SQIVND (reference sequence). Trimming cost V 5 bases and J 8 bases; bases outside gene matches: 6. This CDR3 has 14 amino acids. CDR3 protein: CASSFRGRAGELFF. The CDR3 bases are TGTGCCAGTAGTTTCCGCGGGAGGGCGGGGGAGCTGTTTTTT.

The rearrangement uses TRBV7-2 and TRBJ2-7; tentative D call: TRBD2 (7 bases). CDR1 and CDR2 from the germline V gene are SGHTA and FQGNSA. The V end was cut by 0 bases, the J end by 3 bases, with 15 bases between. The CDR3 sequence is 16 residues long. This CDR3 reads CASSLAGAGVGYEQYF. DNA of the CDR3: TGTGCCAGCAGCTTAGCGGGGGCGGGAGTAGGCTACGAGCAGTACTTC.

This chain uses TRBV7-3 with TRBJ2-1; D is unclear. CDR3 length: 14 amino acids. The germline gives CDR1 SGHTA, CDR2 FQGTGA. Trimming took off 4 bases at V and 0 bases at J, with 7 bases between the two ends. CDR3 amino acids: CASSSANSYNEQFF. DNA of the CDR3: TGTGCCAGCAGCTCCGCTAACTCCTACAATGAGCAGTTCTTC. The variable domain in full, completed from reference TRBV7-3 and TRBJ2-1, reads GAGVSQTPSNKVTEKGKYVELRCDPISGHTALYWYRQSLGQGPEFLIYFQGTGAADDSGLPNDRFFAVRPEGSVSTLKIQRTERGDSAVYLCASSSANSYNEQFFGPGTRLTVL.

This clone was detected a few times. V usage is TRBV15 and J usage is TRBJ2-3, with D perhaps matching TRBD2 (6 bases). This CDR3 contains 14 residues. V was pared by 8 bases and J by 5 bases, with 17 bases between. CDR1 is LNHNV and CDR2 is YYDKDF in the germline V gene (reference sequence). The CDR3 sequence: CATGRGGARDTQYF. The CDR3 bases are TGTGCCACCGGGCGGGGCGGAGCAAGAGATACGCAGTATTTT.

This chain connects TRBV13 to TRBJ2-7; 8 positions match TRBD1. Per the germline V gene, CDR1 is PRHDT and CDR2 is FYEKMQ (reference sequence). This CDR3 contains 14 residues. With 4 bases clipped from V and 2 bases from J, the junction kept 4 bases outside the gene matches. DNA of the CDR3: TGTGCCAGCAGCTCGGGACAGGCCCCCTACGAGCAGTACTTC. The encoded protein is CASSSGQAPYEQYF.

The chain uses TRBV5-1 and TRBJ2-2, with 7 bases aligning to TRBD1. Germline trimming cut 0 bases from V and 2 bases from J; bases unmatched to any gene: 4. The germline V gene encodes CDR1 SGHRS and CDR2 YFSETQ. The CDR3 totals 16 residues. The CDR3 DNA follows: TGCGCCAGCAGCTTGGAGGACAGGCCTAACACCGGGGAGCTGTTTTTT. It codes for CASSLEDRPNTGELFF. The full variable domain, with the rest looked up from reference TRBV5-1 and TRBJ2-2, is KAGVTQTPRYLIKTRGQQVTLSCSPISGHRSVSWYQQTPGQGLQFLFEYFSETQRNKGNFPGRFSGRQFSNSRSEMNVSTLELGDSALYLCASSLEDRPNTGELFFGEGSRLTVL.

DNA of the CDR3: TGTGCCAGCAGCTTGAGATCGGGTCGAGGCTACACCTTC. Protein product: CASSLRSGRGYTF. This sequence joins TRBV5-6 and TRBJ1-2; no definite D call. CDR3 length: 13 amino acids. Germline values: CDR1 SGHDT, CDR2 YYEEEE. The ends were cut back, 1 base at V and 8 bases at J, with 12 bases in the middle.

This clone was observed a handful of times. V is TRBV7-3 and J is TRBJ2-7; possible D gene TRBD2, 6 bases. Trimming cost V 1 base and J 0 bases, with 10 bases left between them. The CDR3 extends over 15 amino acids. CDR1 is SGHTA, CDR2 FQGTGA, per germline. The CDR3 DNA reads TGTGCCAGCAGCTTAAGCGCTAGCGCCTCCTACGAGCAGTACTTC. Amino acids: CASSLSASASYEQYF. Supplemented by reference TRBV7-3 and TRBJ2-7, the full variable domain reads GAGVSQTPSNKVTEKGKYVELRCDPISGHTALYWYRQSLGQGPEFLIYFQGTGAADDSGLPNDRFFAVRPEGSVSTLKIQRTERGDSAVYLCASSLSASASYEQYFGPGTRLTVT.